This T cell receptor beta chain comes out of a study of T cell repertoires in cytomegalovirus infection. The overall study: Evidence of both CMV infection and a matching HLA type came from public TCR beta signatures.

Trimming cost V 4 bases and J 4 bases, with 8 bases left between them. The CDR3 extends over 13 amino acids. TCRdb ran MiXCR on the reads and lists one entry per CDR3 protein. The sample yields approximately 750,000 distinct CDR3 sequences, 35% to 45% seen once. The sequenced sample consisted of PBMCs. The clonotype was recovered from a human donor in good health (CMV status not recorded). Some clones in this sample may be carry-over from other donors' samples. The genes are TRBV7-1 and TRBJ2-1; D not certain. TRBV7-1 is labeled an ORF, and its function is uncertain. Here the CDR3 reads CASSWRRYNEQFF. The DNA for the CDR3 is TGTGCCAGCAGCTGGAGACGATACAATGAGCAGTTCTTC.